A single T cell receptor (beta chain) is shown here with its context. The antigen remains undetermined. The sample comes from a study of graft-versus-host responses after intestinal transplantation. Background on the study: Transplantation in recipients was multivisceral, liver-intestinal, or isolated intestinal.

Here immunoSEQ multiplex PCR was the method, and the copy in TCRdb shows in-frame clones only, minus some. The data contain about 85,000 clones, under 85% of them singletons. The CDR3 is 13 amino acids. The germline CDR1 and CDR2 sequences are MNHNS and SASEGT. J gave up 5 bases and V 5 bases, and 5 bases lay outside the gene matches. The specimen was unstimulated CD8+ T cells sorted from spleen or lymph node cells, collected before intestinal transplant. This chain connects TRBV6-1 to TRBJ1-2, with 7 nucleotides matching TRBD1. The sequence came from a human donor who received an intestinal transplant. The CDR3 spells CASSITGDYGYTF. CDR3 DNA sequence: TGTGCCAGCAGTATAACAGGGGATTATGGCTACACCTTC.